This TCR beta chain was identified in a study of T cell responses to AZD1222 COVID-19 vaccine. On the study more broadly: Pooling covered second doses at about 4 or about 12 weeks.

About this clone itself: Antigen: not known.

Study results and limitations: Clonal diversity was possibly underestimated, and white British individuals and females predominated among donors. Spike-spanning, vaccine-associated CD4 TCRs were dominant at 160-218 and 743-854. Spike-specific TCR depth and breadth grew after two AZD1222 doses.

This table comes from immunoSEQ multiplex PCR, and its TCRdb copy is limited to in-frame clones, with some not included. The repertoire holds under 130,000 clones, with more than 75% as singletons. The germline V gene encodes CDR1 SGHDN and CDR2 FVKESK. There are 16 residues in the CDR3. Losses at the gene ends were 4 bases for V and 1 base for J; bases not matched to a gene: 6. The receptor was derived from an adult in good health. The rearrangement joins TRBV14 to TRBJ2-4, with 8 nucleotides matching TRBD1. The source material was peripheral blood, sampled on day 0 of AZD1222 vaccination. CDR3: CASSPTRGLAKNIQYF. CDR3 nucleotide sequence: TGTGCCAGCAGCCCGACCAGGGGGCTTGCCAAAAACATTCAGTACTTC.